One sample yielded the 2 T cell receptor beta chains listed below, sequenced in a study of PD-1 blockade in classical Hodgkin lymphoma. Using immunoSEQ multiplex PCR, the repertoire was profiled, and TCRdb retains in-frame clones only, with some absent. The sample holds some 40,000 clones; about 70% are singletons and the top ten take around 14%. Each patient relapsed following autologous stem cell transplantation, and prior brentuximab vedotin exposure differed. Source: peripheral blood mononuclear cells (PBMCs), taken before the second cycle of nivolumab. Every receptor here comes from a human donor with classical Hodgkin lymphoma.

This chain links TRBV6-5 with TRBJ2-5, with TRBD1 identical over 10 bases. The CDR3 totals 15 residues. V was pared by 3 bases and J by 4 bases, with 5 bases of the junction left unmatched. Germline V gene sequence: CDR1 MNHEY, CDR2 SVGAGI. CDR3: CASSYGQGVIETQYF. CDR3 bases: TGTGCCAGCAGTTATGGACAGGGGGTGATAGAGACCCAGTACTTC.

This clone was detected only a few times. The V call is TRBV2, the J call TRBJ1-4, with TRBD1 identical over 9 bases. Germline loops: CDR1 SNHLY, CDR2 FYNNEI. Trimming removed 7 bases from V and 7 bases from J; junction bases left unmatched: 7. The CDR3 is 14 amino acids. CDR3 protein: CASNYRGRGEKLFF. Written as DNA, the CDR3 is TGTGCCAGCAATTACAGGGGGCGAGGTGAAAAACTGTTTTTT.